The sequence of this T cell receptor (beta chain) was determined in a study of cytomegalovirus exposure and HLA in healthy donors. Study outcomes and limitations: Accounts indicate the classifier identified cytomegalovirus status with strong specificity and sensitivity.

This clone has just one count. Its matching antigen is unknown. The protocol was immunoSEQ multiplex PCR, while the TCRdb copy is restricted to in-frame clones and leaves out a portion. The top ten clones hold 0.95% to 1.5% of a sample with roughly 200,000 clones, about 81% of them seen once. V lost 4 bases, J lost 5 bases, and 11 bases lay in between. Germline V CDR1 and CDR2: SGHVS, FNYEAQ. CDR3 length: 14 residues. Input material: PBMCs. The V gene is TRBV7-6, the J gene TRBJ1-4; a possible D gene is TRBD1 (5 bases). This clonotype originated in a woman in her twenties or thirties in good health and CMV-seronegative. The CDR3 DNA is TGTGCCAGCAGCTACAGGAACGAAAATGAAAAACTGTTTTTT. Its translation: CASSYRNENEKLFF.